This T cell receptor beta chain stems from a study of shared T cell receptors in the human thymus. The method was immunoSEQ multiplex PCR; TCRdb's version includes in-frame clones alone and lacks a portion of them. The sample lists about 660,000 clones, roughly 90% occurring once. CDR1 is MDHEN, CDR2 SYDVKM, per germline. The CDR3 spans 12 residues. With 3 bases removed from V and 7 bases from J, the gap between germline ends came to 6 bases. The same sample was also studied in work on human thymus T cells. That source adds: Corrective heart surgery yielded the resections from which the thymus tissue came.

This clonotype originated in a boy in the first two years of life with a congenital heart defect. Sequenced: thymocytes. The chain couples TRBV28 to TRBJ1-4; D perhaps matches TRBD1 (6 bases). The CDR3 region is CASSFRGEKLFF. The CDR3 DNA reads TGTGCCAGCAGTTTCAGGGGTGAAAAACTGTTTTTT. Supplemented by reference TRBV28 and TRBJ1-4, the full variable domain reads DVKVTQSSRYLVKRTGEKVFLECVQDMDHENMFWYRQDPGLGLRLIYFSYDVKMKEKGDIPEGYSVSREKKERFSLILESASTNQTSMYLCASSFRGEKLFFGSGTQLSVL.